This T cell receptor beta chain was identified during a study of blood T cell repertoires in COVID-19. Across the whole study: The cDNA or gDNA used as material had been derived from T cells, B-cell-depleted T cells, or PBMCs.

The V gene's germline CDR1 is MNHEY and CDR2 SMNVEV (reference sequence). The CDR3 runs to 15 residues. The ends were cut back, 1 base at V and 4 bases at J, with 13 bases in the middle. Individuals drawn from approximately 26 US areas were roughly 18 to 89 years old. This clone has a count of ten or more. Authors' analysis steps: Researchers report that nucleated cell counts were estimated from reference gene primer amplification. Sequencing was performed with immunoSEQ multiplex PCR; in TCRdb, only in-frame clones are kept and a portion is missing. For V, J and clone size, that table is used; D and trimming come from the DNA. Here the sample spans about 210,000 clones, approximately 80% being singletons.

The sequenced sample consisted of PBMCs or T cells enriched from blood (not recorded which). The chain combines TRBV27 with TRBJ1-2; the D gene is possibly TRBD1 (6 bases). The clonotype comes from a man aged 30 to 39 with acute COVID-19. The CDR3 loop reads CASSLFNRAGYGYTF. The CDR3 DNA follows: TGTGCCAGCAGTTTATTTAACAGGGCCGGCTATGGCTACACCTTC.